These 5 T cell receptor beta chains came from one sample sequenced in a study of blood T cell repertoires in COVID-19. This table comes from immunoSEQ multiplex PCR, and its TCRdb copy is limited to in-frame clones, with some not included. The sample includes hundreds of thousands of clones, more than 75% of them seen just once. Sequencing used peripheral blood. These receptors came from a woman in her fifties or sixties with COVID-19, enrolled during active disease.

This clone appeared a few times. V usage is TRBV27 and J usage is TRBJ2-7; TRBD2 aligns across 7 bases. V shed 5 bases and J 4 bases; nucleotides not matched to a gene: 20. CDR1 MNHEY and CDR2 SMNVEV come from the germline V gene (reference sequence). There are 18 residues in the CDR3. CDR3 bases: TGTGCCAGCAGTCCCCTCCGTGTTTGGGGCGGGAGTCTTTACGAGCAGTACTTC. This encodes CASSPLRVWGGSLYEQYF.

This chain connects TRBV11-2 to TRBJ1-1, with a possible D match to TRBD1 (6 bases). Germline V gives CDR1 SGHAT, CDR2 FQNNGV. V lost 3 bases to trimming and J lost 0 bases, with 14 bases between them. The CDR3 runs 16 residues. The CDR3 nucleotides read TGTGCCAGCAGCTTCTTGGTTACAGGGCTGAACACTGAAGCTTTCTTT. The encoded protein is CASSFLVTGLNTEAFF.

To note about this clone: The junction shows a germline mismatch at one end, possibly a read error. This chain connects TRBV14 to TRBJ1-2, with 8 bases lining up with TRBD1. Germline-derived CDR1 and CDR2 are SGHDN and FVKESK. CDR3 length: 12 residues. CDR3 loop: CASSQQQGVRSF. CDR3 nucleotide sequence: TGTGCCAGCAGCCAACAACAGGGGGTGCGTTCCTTC.

This chain connects TRBV19 to TRBJ1-2, with 7 bases aligning to TRBD1. Trimming at V came to 5 bases and at J to 7 bases, leaving 10 bases not matched to a gene. CDR3 size: 14 residues. The germline gives CDR1 LNHDA, CDR2 SQIVND (reference sequence). DNA for the CDR3: TGTGCCAGTAGTGCACGACAGGGTAGGGGTGGCTACACCTTC. Its translation is CASSARQGRGGYTF. Based on the CDR3 plus reference TRBV19 and TRBJ1-2, the full variable domain is DGGITQSPKYLFRKEGQNVTLSCEQNLNHDAMYWYRQDPGQGLRLIYYSQIVNDFQKGDIAEGYSVSREKKESFPLTVTSAQKNPTAFYLCASSARQGRGGYTFGSGTRLTVV.

V and J are TRBV7-9 and TRBJ2-7; 7 positions match TRBD2. Germline V gene sequence: CDR1 SEHNR, CDR2 FQNEAQ (reference sequence). The V segment lost 3 bases and the J segment 0 bases; nucleotides outside the gene matches: 8. The CDR3 extends over 16 amino acids. The CDR3 is CASSFPLGGSSYEQYF. Written as DNA, the CDR3 is TGTGCCAGCAGCTTCCCCCTTGGCGGGAGCTCCTACGAGCAGTACTTC.